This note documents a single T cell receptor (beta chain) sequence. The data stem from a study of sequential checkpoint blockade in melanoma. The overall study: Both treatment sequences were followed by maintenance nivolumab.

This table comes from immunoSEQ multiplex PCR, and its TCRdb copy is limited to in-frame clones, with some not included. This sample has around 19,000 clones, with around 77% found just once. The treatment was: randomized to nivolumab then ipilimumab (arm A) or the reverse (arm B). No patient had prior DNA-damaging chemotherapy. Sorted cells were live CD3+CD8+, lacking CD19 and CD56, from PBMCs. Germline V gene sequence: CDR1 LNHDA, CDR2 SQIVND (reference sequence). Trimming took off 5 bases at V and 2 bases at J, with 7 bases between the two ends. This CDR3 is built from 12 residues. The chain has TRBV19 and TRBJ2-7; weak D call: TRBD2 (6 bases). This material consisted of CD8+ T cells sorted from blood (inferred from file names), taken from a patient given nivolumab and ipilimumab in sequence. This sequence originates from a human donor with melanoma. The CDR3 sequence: CASSAGTYEQYF. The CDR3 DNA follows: TGTGCCAGTAGTGCGGGAACCTACGAGCAGTACTTC.